Listed below are T cell receptor beta chains from one sample, sequenced in a study of shared clonotypes between healthy human individuals. This table comes from immunoSEQ multiplex PCR, and its TCRdb copy is limited to in-frame clones, with some not included. The sample records about 120,000 clones, about 70% being singletons. Sequencing input: memory CD8+ T cells sorted from blood. The receptors derive from a woman aged 30 to 39 in good health. CDR3s include the opening cysteine and the closing phenylalanine or tryptophan. Fields, in order: CDR3 DNA, CDR3 protein, J gene, D gene, clone size, V gene. D genes are given only for firm matches. Clone size is given for some rows only: seen once, a few or many times, or a class if the clone is expanded.

cdr3_nt: TGTGCCAGCAGTGGTCTAAAGAGGAACACTGAAGCTTTCTTT
cdr3_aa: CASSGLKRNTEAFF
j_call: TRBJ1-1
d_call: NA
clone_size: NA
v_call: TRBV6-6

cdr3_nt: TGTGCCAGCAGCACCCGGGTGACGGGAGTTTACACCGGGGAGCTGTTTTTT
cdr3_aa: CASSTRVTGVYTGELFF
j_call: TRBJ2-2
d_call: NA
clone_size: NA
v_call: TRBV7-8

cdr3_nt: TGTGCCAGCACACTAGCGGGAGCCTCCTACAATGAGCAGTTCTTC
cdr3_aa: CASTLAGASYNEQFF
j_call: TRBJ2-1
d_call: TRBD2
clone_size: NA
v_call: TRBV2

cdr3_nt: TGTGCCAGCAGCTTTAGAGCGGGAGGGCCGTTAAGCACAGATACGCAGTATTTT
cdr3_aa: CASSFRAGGPLSTDTQYF
j_call: TRBJ2-3
d_call: TRBD2
clone_size: NA
v_call: TRBV7-6

cdr3_nt: TGCGCCAGCAACCCGGGACAGGGGACCGAGCAGTACTTC
cdr3_aa: CASNPGQGTEQYF
j_call: TRBJ2-7
d_call: TRBD1
clone_size: many
v_call: TRBV5-1

cdr3_nt: TGTGCCAGCAGCAATCACCCGGGCCCAGCTAACTATGGCTACACCTTC
cdr3_aa: CASSNHPGPANYGYTF
j_call: TRBJ1-2
d_call: NA
clone_size: NA
v_call: TRBV9

cdr3_nt: TGTGCCAGCAGCTTGGAGGGACAGGAATACTATGGCTACACCTTC
cdr3_aa: CASSLEGQEYYGYTF
j_call: TRBJ1-2
d_call: TRBD1
clone_size: NA
v_call: TRBV5-6

cdr3_nt: TGCGCCAGCAGCCCCCGGGACGGTTCCTACGAGCAGTACTTC
cdr3_aa: CASSPRDGSYEQYF
j_call: TRBJ2-7
d_call: NA
clone_size: NA
v_call: TRBV4-1

cdr3_nt: TGTGCCAGCAGCTTAGGATCAAGGGGAGACAGAACCGGGGAGCTGTTTTTT
cdr3_aa: CASSLGSRGDRTGELFF
j_call: TRBJ2-2
d_call: NA
clone_size: NA
v_call: TRBV7-6

cdr3_nt: TGTGCCAGCAGACCAACCCGGCGGGACAGGGGAGAGGATACGCAGTATTTT
cdr3_aa: CASRPTRRDRGEDTQYF
j_call: TRBJ2-3
d_call: TRBD1
clone_size: NA
v_call: TRBV13

cdr3_nt: TGTGCCAGCAGGAGGACTAGCGGGAATTCAGATACGCAGTATTTT
cdr3_aa: CASRRTSGNSDTQYF
j_call: TRBJ2-3
d_call: TRBD2
clone_size: many
v_call: TRBV6-4

cdr3_nt: TGTGCCAGCAGCTGGGGGGTCGGGAAGAAAGAGACCCAGTACTTC
cdr3_aa: CASSWGVGKKETQYF
j_call: TRBJ2-5
d_call: NA
clone_size: once
v_call: TRBV5-6

cdr3_nt: TGTGCCAGCAGCTTGTACAGCAATCAGCCCCAGCATTTT
cdr3_aa: CASSLYSNQPQHF
j_call: TRBJ1-5
d_call: NA
clone_size: once
v_call: TRBV11-2

cdr3_nt: TGCGCCAGCAGTCATCCGATCGGGACAGGCATCCGGCCCCAGCATTTT
cdr3_aa: CASSHPIGTGIRPQHF
j_call: TRBJ1-5
d_call: TRBD1
clone_size: NA
v_call: TRBV23-1

cdr3_nt: TGTGCCAGCAGCGGGACTCGTGCAACTAATGAAAAACTGTTTTTT
cdr3_aa: CASSGTRATNEKLFF
j_call: TRBJ1-4
d_call: NA
clone_size: NA
v_call: TRBV2

cdr3_nt: TGTGCCAGCAGCGGCCGGGACAGAACAGATACGCAGTATTTT
cdr3_aa: CASSGRDRTDTQYF
j_call: TRBJ2-3
d_call: TRBD1
clone_size: NA
v_call: TRBV7-9

cdr3_nt: TGTGCCAGCAGCTCGGGACCGGGACTAGCGGTCTACGAGCAGTACTTC
cdr3_aa: CASSSGPGLAVYEQYF
j_call: TRBJ2-7
d_call: TRBD2
clone_size: NA
v_call: TRBV5-4

cdr3_nt: TGTGCCAGCAGTGGACAGGGAAGCTCCTACAATGAGCAGTTCTTC
cdr3_aa: CASSGQGSSYNEQFF
j_call: TRBJ2-1
d_call: TRBD1
clone_size: NA
v_call: TRBV6-5

cdr3_nt: TGTGCCAGTAGTCCACCCAGCTATGGCTACACCTTC
cdr3_aa: CASSPPSYGYTF
j_call: TRBJ1-2
d_call: NA
clone_size: NA
v_call: TRBV19

cdr3_nt: TGTGCCAGCAGCTACGGGGGGCCGGGGGAGCAGTACTTC
cdr3_aa: CASSYGGPGEQYF
j_call: TRBJ2-7
d_call: NA
clone_size: NA
v_call: TRBV9

cdr3_nt: TGTGCCAGCAATGCCCTTCGGGGGCGGGAGGGCCGTAATGAGCAGTTCTTC
cdr3_aa: CASNALRGREGRNEQFF
j_call: TRBJ2-1
d_call: TRBD2
clone_size: NA
v_call: TRBV6-4

cdr3_nt: TGTGCCAGCCAACCTTATAGCAATCAGCCCCAGCATTTT
cdr3_aa: CASQPYSNQPQHF
j_call: TRBJ1-5
d_call: NA
clone_size: NA
v_call: TRBV2

cdr3_nt: TGTGCCAGCAGGTTGGGGAGTTTAGGAACAGATACGCAGTATTTT
cdr3_aa: CASRLGSLGTDTQYF
j_call: TRBJ2-3
d_call: NA
clone_size: NA
v_call: TRBV2

cdr3_nt: TGTGCCAGCAGCCCCGATTGCTACGAGCAGTACTTC
cdr3_aa: CASSPDCYEQYF
j_call: TRBJ2-7
d_call: NA
clone_size: NA
v_call: TRBV6-6

cdr3_nt: TGTGCCAGGCAGGGGGCGCGAGATTCCGGCTACACCTTC
cdr3_aa: CARQGARDSGYTF
j_call: TRBJ1-2
d_call: TRBD1
clone_size: NA
v_call: TRBV27

cdr3_nt: TGTGCCAGCAGCCCTTCTAGGTACAATGAGCAGTTCTTC
cdr3_aa: CASSPSRYNEQFF
j_call: TRBJ2-1
d_call: NA
clone_size: NA
v_call: TRBV6-6

cdr3_nt: TGTGCCAGCAGCTTAGTTGTTCCAGATACGCAGTATTTT
cdr3_aa: CASSLVVPDTQYF
j_call: TRBJ2-3
d_call: NA
clone_size: NA
v_call: TRBV7-9

cdr3_nt: TGCAGCGTTGAACTCGAGAGGAACACCGGGGAGCTGTTTTTT
cdr3_aa: CSVELERNTGELFF
j_call: TRBJ2-2
d_call: NA
clone_size: NA
v_call: TRBV29-1

cdr3_nt: TGTGCCAGCAGCGGCGGACTAGCGTATTACAATGAGCAGTTCTTC
cdr3_aa: CASSGGLAYYNEQFF
j_call: TRBJ2-1
d_call: TRBD2
clone_size: NA
v_call: TRBV9

cdr3_nt: TGTGCCAGCACCAAACGGGAGAACACTGAAGCTTTCTTT
cdr3_aa: CASTKRENTEAFF
j_call: TRBJ1-1
d_call: NA
clone_size: many
v_call: TRBV6-1

cdr3_nt: TGTGCCAGCAGTTTTAGGGTTGATAATTCACCCCTCCACTTT
cdr3_aa: CASSFRVDNSPLHF
j_call: TRBJ1-6
d_call: NA
clone_size: NA
v_call: TRBV28

cdr3_nt: TGTGCCAGCAGTGGGGGACCGCCAAACTATGGCTACACCTTC
cdr3_aa: CASSGGPPNYGYTF
j_call: TRBJ1-2
d_call: NA
clone_size: NA
v_call: TRBV2

cdr3_nt: TGTGCCAGCAGCCATGGGAAGGGGCGAGGCAACACTGAAGCTTTCTTT
cdr3_aa: CASSHGKGRGNTEAFF
j_call: TRBJ1-1
d_call: NA
clone_size: once
v_call: TRBV14

cdr3_nt: TGTGCCAGCAGCGAGGGGGCAGGGCCGGCGTACGAGCAGTACTTC
cdr3_aa: CASSEGAGPAYEQYF
j_call: TRBJ2-7
d_call: TRBD1
clone_size: NA
v_call: TRBV9

cdr3_nt: TGCGCCAGCAGCCTCCTAGCGGGAACTACAGATACGCAGTATTTT
cdr3_aa: CASSLLAGTTDTQYF
j_call: TRBJ2-3
d_call: TRBD2
clone_size: NA
v_call: TRBV4-1

cdr3_nt: TGTGCCTGGACCGATCTGTTTGGACAGACGAACACCGGGGAGCTGTTTTTT
cdr3_aa: CAWTDLFGQTNTGELFF
j_call: TRBJ2-2
d_call: NA
clone_size: NA
v_call: TRBV30

cdr3_nt: TGTGCCAGTAGTATTAGCAGGGGAGTCTATGGCTACACCTTC
cdr3_aa: CASSISRGVYGYTF
j_call: TRBJ1-2
d_call: NA
clone_size: NA
v_call: TRBV19

cdr3_nt: TGTGCCAGCAGTGACGTGGGGGAAAACTCCTACGAGCAGTACTTC
cdr3_aa: CASSDVGENSYEQYF
j_call: TRBJ2-7
d_call: NA
clone_size: NA
v_call: TRBV2

cdr3_nt: TGTGCCACCAGCAGCCAAATCGTTGGGAGTTGGCCTCAGCCCCAGCATTTT
cdr3_aa: CATSSQIVGSWPQPQHF
j_call: TRBJ1-5
d_call: NA
clone_size: NA
v_call: TRBV15

cdr3_nt: TGCGCCAGCAGCCAGGACAGTAGCAATCAGCCCCAGCATTTT
cdr3_aa: CASSQDSSNQPQHF
j_call: TRBJ1-5
d_call: NA
clone_size: NA
v_call: TRBV5-1

cdr3_nt: TGTGCCAGCAGCTTAATAGGGGCCGGGGAGCTGTTTTTT
cdr3_aa: CASSLIGAGELFF
j_call: TRBJ2-2
d_call: NA
clone_size: once
v_call: TRBV11-3

cdr3_nt: TGTGCCAGCAGTGAACGACGAGACAGGGGTCTCTCCGAGCAGTACTTC
cdr3_aa: CASSERRDRGLSEQYF
j_call: TRBJ2-7
d_call: TRBD1
clone_size: NA
v_call: TRBV2

cdr3_nt: TGTGCCAGCAGCTTATGGCAGGAAGCTTTCTTT
cdr3_aa: CASSLWQEAFF
j_call: TRBJ1-1
d_call: NA
clone_size: NA
v_call: TRBV11-2

cdr3_nt: TGTGCCAGCAGTCTAGGACAGCCTAACTATGGCTACACCTTC
cdr3_aa: CASSLGQPNYGYTF
j_call: TRBJ1-2
d_call: NA
clone_size: NA
v_call: TRBV28